Presented here are 6 T cell receptor beta chains from one specimen sequenced in a study of shared clonotypes between healthy human individuals. Clones were read by immunoSEQ multiplex PCR, and TCRdb kept only the in-frame ones, dropping some. Seen here are 780,000 or so clones, 55% to 80% observed once, and the top ten hold more than 1.5%. The sequenced sample consisted of memory CD4+ T cells sorted from blood. The subset here: CD45RA-negative fraction. These receptor sequences come from a woman in her twenties or thirties in good health.

The genes are TRBV2 and TRBJ2-1; D is uncertain. V dropped 2 bases and J dropped 4 bases, with 9 bases sitting between them. This CDR3 spans 14 amino acids. Germline V lookup: CDR1 SNHLY, CDR2 FYNNEI. The CDR3 DNA reads TGTGCCAGCAGTGAAAGTAAGGGATACAATGAGCAGTTCTTC. The encoded protein is CASSESKGYNEQFF.

This chain joins TRBV18 and TRBJ2-7, with no clear D. CDR3 length: 13 residues. Germline values: CDR1 KGHSH, CDR2 LQKENI. The V end was cut by 5 bases, the J end by 3 bases, with 11 bases between. CDR3 DNA sequence: TGTGCCAGCTCATTTACGGGCGGCTACGAGCAGTACTTC. It specifies CASSFTGGYEQYF.

Concerning this clone: Other DNA sequences of this sample code for an identical CDR3. V gene TRBV27 combines with J gene TRBJ1-1; D gene ambiguous. V shed 6 bases and J shed 1 base, with 9 bases lying between them. CDR3 length: 13 amino acids. Germline V gene data show CDR1 as MNHEY and CDR2 as SMNVEV (reference sequence). CDR3 coding DNA: TGTGCCAGCAGCCCCTCCTGGAACACTGAAGCTTTCTTT. Its protein is CASSPSWNTEAFF.

V and J are TRBV28 and TRBJ1-1; TRBD1 is a possible D gene (6 bases). CDR3 length: 15 amino acids. Trimming removed 2 bases from V and 0 bases from J, with 10 bases in between. Germline V lookup: CDR1 MDHEN, CDR2 SYDVKM. DNA of the CDR3: TGTGCCAGCAGTTTAACAGGGACAATGAACACTGAAGCTTTCTTT. Translating it yields CASSLTGTMNTEAFF.

This clone was seen more than once but under ten times. The V and J genes are TRBV19 and TRBJ2-7, with a tentative D call TRBD2 (6 bases). Trimming removed 5 bases at V and 4 bases at J, with 18 bases between. This CDR3 contains 15 residues. The V gene's germline CDR1 is LNHDA and CDR2 SQIVND (reference sequence). Here the CDR3 reads CASSSTGTREYEQYF. The CDR3 bases are TGTGCCAGTAGTTCTACCGGGACCCGGGAGTACGAGCAGTACTTC.

The rearrangement uses TRBV12-5 and TRBJ2-2, with D possibly being TRBD1 (6 bases). The CDR3 runs to 13 residues. V was cut by 6 bases and J by 4 bases, with 9 bases left in between. Germline V gene sequence: CDR1 LGHNT, CDR2 FRNRAP. CDR3 nucleotide sequence: TGTGCTAGTGGAAACAGGGTCACCGGGGAGCTGTTTTTT. It specifies CASGNRVTGELFF.